The 23 T cell receptor beta chains presented below share a single source sample, sequenced in a study of spatial heterogeneity in lung cancer. Points from the study as a whole: Tumor mutation count correlated with how many alpha and beta TCRs expanded intratumorally.

No antigen has been identified for these receptors. The time point: sample taken at primary tumor resection. TCRdb reprocessed the 5' RACE reads with MiXCR, giving one entry per CDR3 protein. The sample holds roughly 18,000 distinct CDR3 sequences, 7% to 8% seen once. The sample here was lung tumor tissue, taken at surgery. Receptors were obtained from a female donor with early-stage non-small cell lung cancer.

This clonotype came up a few times. The chain links TRBV30 to TRBJ2-4; 7 bases agree with TRBD1. Trimming at V came to 5 bases and at J to 4 bases, leaving 11 bases not matched to a gene. The germline V gene has CDR1 GTSNPN and CDR2 SVGIG (reference sequence). The CDR3 loop spans 15 amino acids. The CDR3 sequence: CAWENPGTVKNIQYF. CDR3 sequence (DNA): TGTGCCTGGGAGAACCCGGGGACAGTTAAAAACATTCAGTACTTC.

This clonotype appeared many times. The rearrangement links TRBV12-3 or TRBV12-4 to TRBJ2-7; perhaps TRBD1 as D (6 bases). V lost 6 bases, J lost 1 base, and 16 bases lay in between. The CDR3 contains 15 residues. CDR3 residues: CASSPGGRGSYEQYF. CDR3 bases: TGTGCCAGCAGCCCCGGTGGCAGGGGATCCTACGAGCAGTACTTC.

In its sample, this clonotype was seen many times. This rearrangement joins TRBV7-9 to TRBJ2-2; D is perhaps TRBD1 (5 bases). CDR3 size: 13 residues. Looked up from germline, CDR1 is SEHNR and CDR2 is FQNEAQ (reference sequence). The ends were cut back, 8 bases at V and 4 bases at J, with 11 bases in the middle. CDR3 coding DNA: TGTGCCAGCCAGGGCAAGGGCACCGGGGAGCTGTTTTTT. Protein: CASQGKGTGELFF.

The V call is TRBV7-8, the J call TRBJ1-1; D gene uncertain. V dropped 1 base and J dropped 3 bases, with 18 bases sitting between them. The CDR3 is 17 amino acids. Germline CDR1 is SGHVS and CDR2 is FQNEAQ. CDR3 DNA: TGTGCCAGCAGCTTAGTCGTAAGGAGAAGCGCGGACACTGAAGCTTTCTTT. This translates into CASSLVVRRSADTEAFF.

CDR3 in DNA: TGTGCCAGCAGCAATGGGGCGCCCAATTCACCCCTCCACTTT. It translates to CASSNGAPNSPLHF. This chain joins TRBV21-1 and TRBJ1-6; no check of the table's D call, TRBD1, against the DNA was made. TRBV21-1 is classified as a pseudogene. The length of the CDR3 is 14 residues.

Worth noting for this clonotype: Since a much larger clone is just one base distant, this may be a read error. The CDR3 does not end in the conserved phenylalanine or tryptophan, so this is likely a read error. The V gene is TRBV20-1, the J gene TRBJ2-1, with 10 bases identical to TRBD2. Trimming took 4 bases from V and 7 from J; bases not matched to a gene: 10. The CDR3 sequence is 15 residues long. Germline V lookup: CDR1 DFQATT, CDR2 SNEGSKA (reference sequence). CDR3 coding DNA: TGCAGTGCTACCCAACTAGCGGGGTCTCATAATGAGCAGTTCCTC. Translated, it gives CSATQLAGSHNEQFL.

This clonotype was seen only a few times. This chain uses TRBV29-1 with TRBJ2-4, with D uncertain. Trimming removed 7 bases at V and 1 base at J, with 5 bases between. The CDR3 loop spans 11 amino acids. Germline V gene data show CDR1 as SQVTM and CDR2 as ANQGSEA. The CDR3 reads CSAGAKNIQYF. The CDR3 bases are TGCAGCGCCGGTGCCAAAAACATTCAGTACTTC.

This clonotype was seen repeatedly, ten times or more. V is TRBV7-2 and J is TRBJ2-2; 7 bases agree with TRBD2. The CDR3 contains 14 residues. Per the germline V gene, CDR1 is SGHTA and CDR2 is FQGNSA. The V segment lost 3 bases and the J segment 6 bases; nucleotides outside the gene matches: 4. The CDR3 here is CASSFRGDSGELFF. The CDR3, as DNA: TGTGCCAGCAGCTTCCGGGGGGACTCCGGGGAGCTGTTTTTT.

This clonotype was found a few times. CDR3 protein: CASSQDRRQFNYGYTF. The CDR3 DNA reads as TGTGCCAGCAGCCAAGATAGGCGACAGTTTAACTATGGCTACACCTTC. The chain is built from TRBV4-2 and TRBJ1-2; TRBD1 might be the D (5 bases). The germline V gene encodes CDR1 LGHNA and CDR2 YNFKEQ. The CDR3 is 16 residues long. Between the trimmed V and J ends, which lost 0 bases and 1 base, there was a span of 12 bases.

Ten or more counts support this clonotype. This sequence joins TRBV10-3 and TRBJ1-2, with no clear D. Germline loops: CDR1 ENHRY, CDR2 SYGVKD. V dropped 0 bases and J dropped 0 bases, with 8 bases sitting between them. The CDR3 is 15 residues long. In DNA, the CDR3 is TGTGCCATCAGTGAGTCGGGGAGAACTAACTATGGCTACACCTTC. Translated, it gives CAISESGRTNYGYTF.

This clonotype appeared many times. This chain links TRBV7-2 with TRBJ1-2; D is perhaps TRBD1 (5 bases). The CDR3 is 15 amino acids. V was shortened by 2 bases and J by 5 bases, with 15 bases between the two germline ends. The germline V gene encodes CDR1 SGHTA and CDR2 FQGNSA. CDR3: CASSLYTGQIYGYTF. CDR3 sequence (DNA): TGTGCCAGCAGCTTATATACAGGCCAGATTTATGGCTACACCTTC.

This clonotype was counted only a few times. The chain joins TRBV11-3 to TRBJ2-1, with 11 bases that match TRBD2. Germline CDR1 reads SGHNT; CDR2 reads YENEEA. This CDR3 is built from 13 residues. The trim removed 8 bases at V and 5 bases at J, leaving 2 bases unmatched. The CDR3 sequence is CASRSGGDNEQFF. The CDR3 DNA reads TGTGCCAGCCGTAGCGGGGGGGACAATGAGCAGTTCTTC.

This clonotype turned up a few times. The chain couples TRBV7-2 to TRBJ2-2; D perhaps matches TRBD1 (6 bases). V lost 5 bases and J lost 5, with 15 bases in between. The V gene's germline CDR1 is SGHTA and CDR2 FQGNSA. The CDR3 is made up of 15 amino acids. The CDR3 loop is CASSLDSRGTGELFF. The CDR3 DNA reads as TGTGCCAGCAGCCTAGACTCAAGGGGGACCGGGGAGCTGTTTTTT.

This clonotype occurred a few times. This chain links TRBV30 with TRBJ2-2, with D perhaps TRBD1 (6 bases). Germline V CDR1 and CDR2: GTSNPN, SVGIG (reference sequence). The length of the CDR3 is 13 residues. V was pared by 3 bases and J by 6 bases, with 11 bases between. The CDR3 nucleotides are TGTGCCTGGAGAAAACAGGGACCCGGGGAGCTGTTTTTT. Translated: CAWRKQGPGELFF. The full variable domain, its missing parts supplied by reference TRBV30 and TRBJ2-2, is SQTIHQWPATLVQPVGSPLSLECTVEGTSNPNLYWYRQAAGRGLQLLFYSVGIGQISSEVPQNLSASRPQDRQFILSSKKLLLSDSGFYLCAWRKQGPGELFFGEGSRLTVL.

By its share, this clonotype is medium-sized (0.01 to 0.1%). The V and J genes are TRBV7-3 and TRBJ2-2; D gene uncertain. The ends were cut back, 6 bases at V and 5 bases at J, with 13 bases in the middle. The CDR3 spans 14 residues. Germline CDR1 is SGHTA and CDR2 is FQGTGA. As DNA, the CDR3 is TGTGCCAGCAGGGTCCTAGGTTCTACCGGGGAGCTGTTTTTT. Translated: CASRVLGSTGELFF.

This clonotype was seen only a few times. The rearrangement links TRBV6-6 to TRBJ2-3; the match to TRBD2 covers 8 bases. V dropped 0 bases and J dropped 5; count of bases not matched to a gene: 10. The CDR3 runs to 17 residues. The germline V gene encodes CDR1 MNHNY and CDR2 SVGAGI (reference sequence). The CDR3 DNA reads as TGTGCCAGCAGTTACTCCACGGGCGGGGGGCTTCAAGATACGCAGTATTTT. Its protein is CASSYSTGGGLQDTQYF.

This clonotype has more than one count but fewer than ten. Relative to the germline gene, one junction end is altered; a read error may explain this. The CDR3 sequence is CASDLVHSMSGGLDTQYF. The CDR3 DNA sequence: TGTGCTAGTGATTTGGTACATTCGATGAGCGGGGGGCTGGATACGCAGTATTTT. The V call is TRBV12-5, the J call TRBJ2-3, with TRBD2 identical over 9 bases. In germline, CDR1 is LGHNT, CDR2 FRNRAP. The CDR3 covers 18 residues.

CDR3 residues: CASSPPPGQGFSGYTF. The CDR3 coding sequence is TGTGCCAGCAGTCCGCCGCCGGGACAGGGTTTCTCTGGCTACACCTTC. The chain couples TRBV6-6 to TRBJ1-2, with 9 bases identical to TRBD1. CDR1 and CDR2 from the germline V gene are MNHNY and SVGAGI (reference sequence). With V trimmed by 5 bases and J by 7 bases, 14 bases remained unmatched. This CDR3 spans 16 amino acids.

This clonotype has just a few counts. The rearrangement links TRBV7-2 to TRBJ2-7, with a weak D call TRBD1 (5 bases). This CDR3 spans 14 amino acids. Looked up from germline, CDR1 is SGHTA and CDR2 is FQGNSA. V gave up 1 base and J gave up 1 base, with 8 bases separating them. Here the CDR3 reads CASSLGQWSYEQYF. CDR3 DNA: TGTGCCAGCAGCTTAGGACAGTGGTCCTACGAGCAGTACTTC.

This clonotype was recorded many times. The rearrangement uses TRBV3-1 and TRBJ2-7; D is unresolved. The CDR3 is 12 amino acids. Trimming removed 1 base from V and 6 bases from J, with 7 bases in between. Germline V gene data show CDR1 as LGHDT and CDR2 as YNNKEL (reference sequence). The CDR3 reads CASSQARGEQYF. CDR3 nucleotide sequence: TGTGCCAGCAGCCAAGCTAGAGGCGAGCAGTACTTC.

The chain couples TRBV6-6 to TRBJ1-1; D is undetermined. The CDR3 has 11 residues. V shed 8 bases and J shed 1 base, with 5 bases lying between them. Germline CDR1 is MNHNY and CDR2 is SVGAGI (reference sequence). The CDR3 nucleotides are TGTGCCAGCGAGGAGAACACTGAAGCTTTCTTT. It specifies CASEENTEAFF.

This clonotype was observed at least ten times. The gene calls are TRBV5-1 and TRBJ2-3; 12 bases fit TRBD2. There are 14 residues in the CDR3. Per germline, CDR1 SGHRS and CDR2 YFSETQ. The J segment lost 5 bases and the V segment lost 7 bases, leaving 5 bases of the junction unmatched. The CDR3 is CASGLAGPEDTQYF. CDR3 coding DNA: TGCGCCAGCGGACTAGCGGGACCGGAAGATACGCAGTATTTT.

This clonotype was observed at least ten times. V is TRBV7-8 and J is TRBJ1-1; D call uncertain. Per the germline V gene, CDR1 is SGHVS and CDR2 is FQNEAQ. The CDR3 runs to 16 residues. V was shortened by 0 bases and J by 0 bases, with 11 bases between the two germline ends. For the CDR3, the DNA is TGTGCCAGCAGCTTAGCCGCAAAGGACCTGAACACTGAAGCTTTCTTT. Encoded protein: CASSLAAKDLNTEAFF. Combining the CDR3 with reference TRBV7-8 and TRBJ1-1 gives the whole variable domain GAGVSQSPRYKVAKRGQDVALRCDPISGHVSLFWYQQALGQGPEFLTYFQNEAQLDKSGLPSDRFFAERPEGSVSTLKIQRTQQEDSAVYLCASSLAAKDLNTEAFFGQGTRLTVV.